These 19 T cell receptor beta chains were sequenced from one sample in a study of T-cell memory formation after mild COVID-19. TCRdb re-called the 5' RACE reads through MiXCR, storing one row per CDR3 protein. The table shows 250,000 to 300,000 distinct CDR3 sequences, with around 15% occurring only once. The source material was PBMCs or a T cell subset sorted from them (not recorded which). These receptors were taken from a man in his late teens or twenties who had mild COVID-19 (a few samples of this study predate the infection). Cell type and time point are not known.

The gene calls are TRBV11-2 and TRBJ2-2; the match to TRBD1 covers 8 bases. The CDR3 is 16 amino acids. CDR1 and CDR2 (germline): SGHAT, FQNNGV. V lost 6 bases to trimming and J lost 1 base; unmatched junction nucleotides: 7. The CDR3 coding sequence is TGTGCCAGCAGGGGGAACAGGGGGAAGAACACCGGGGAGCTGTTTTTT. Translation gives CASRGNRGKNTGELFF.

V is TRBV27 and J is TRBJ2-1, with a weak D call TRBD2 (6 bases). From germline, CDR1 is MNHEY and CDR2 SMNVEV (reference sequence). This CDR3 comprises 16 residues. The V end was cut by 6 bases, the J end by 0 bases, with 15 bases between. The CDR3 is CASRLGTSSSYNEQFF. As DNA, the CDR3 is TGTGCCAGCAGGCTAGGGACTTCTAGCTCCTACAATGAGCAGTTCTTC.

The genes are TRBV12-3 or TRBV12-4 and TRBJ2-2; tentative D call: TRBD1 (6 bases). Trimming removed 8 bases at V and 4 bases at J, with 17 bases between. The CDR3 totals 15 residues. The CDR3 loop reads CASRPHRVATGELFF. For the CDR3, the DNA is TGTGCCAGCCGACCCCACAGGGTGGCCACCGGGGAGCTGTTTTTT.

This sequence joins TRBV5-1 and TRBJ1-2; 8 bases are a match to TRBD1. From germline, CDR1 is SGHRS and CDR2 YFSETQ. V lost 8 bases and J lost 4; bases outside the gene matches: 10. The CDR3 spans 14 residues. The CDR3 spells CASRQGWELYGYTF. The CDR3 DNA sequence: TGCGCCAGTCGACAGGGGTGGGAGCTCTATGGCTACACCTTC.

This clonotype was picked up a small number of times. CDR3 sequence (DNA): TGTGCCAGCAGCGTACGGCCAGGGGGCGTGAATACGCAGTATTTT. Its translation is CASSVRPGGVNTQYF. The rearrangement uses TRBV9 and TRBJ2-3; 8 bases match TRBD1. The V gene's germline CDR1 is SGDLS and CDR2 YYNGEE. This CDR3 spans 15 amino acids. V trimming: 1 base; J trimming: 7 bases; junction bases outside the gene matches: 8.

V is TRBV12-3 or TRBV12-4 and J is TRBJ2-3; D gene unclear. Trimming took off 3 bases at V and 0 bases at J, with 10 bases between the two ends. The CDR3 covers 15 residues. The CDR3: CASSFGGTSTDTQYF. The CDR3 region has the DNA TGTGCCAGCAGTTTCGGCGGCACTAGCACAGATACGCAGTATTTT.

The genes are TRBV6-2 or TRBV6-3 and TRBJ2-7; 8 nucleotides align to TRBD1. Germline CDR1 and CDR2: MNHEY and SVGEGT. V dropped 4 bases and J dropped 2; count of bases not matched to a gene: 4. This CDR3 region has 14 residues. Here the CDR3 reads CASSSNRGTYEQYV. The CDR3 DNA reads as TGTGCCAGCAGTTCCAACAGGGGGACCTACGAGCAGTACGTC.

The V call is TRBV10-1, the J call TRBJ1-5; D possibly corresponds to TRBD1 (6 bases). CDR3 length equals 15 residues. V was shortened by 6 bases and J by 0 bases, with 12 bases between the two germline ends. CDR1 WNHNN and CDR2 SYGVQD come from the germline V gene (reference sequence). The CDR3 here is CASRVQGYSNQPQHF. The CDR3 DNA reads as TGCGCCAGCAGGGTACAGGGTTATAGCAATCAGCCCCAGCATTTT.

The J gene is TRBJ2-2, the V gene TRBV18; 7 nucleotides align to TRBD2. Germline lookup yields CDR1 KGHSH and CDR2 LQKENI. J lost 0 bases, V lost 2 bases, and 3 bases had no gene match. This CDR3 has 16 residues. The CDR3 is CASSPYLAANTGELFF. The DNA of the CDR3 is TGTGCCAGCTCACCATATCTAGCGGCGAACACCGGGGAGCTGTTTTTT.

This clonotype was recorded a few times. The chain has TRBV5-5 and TRBJ1-5; tentatively, D is TRBD1 (6 bases). Looked up from germline, CDR1 is SGHKS and CDR2 is YYEKEE (reference sequence). Trimming left V 4 bases short and J 5 bases short, with 16 bases between. This CDR3 has 15 amino acids. CDR3 nucleotides: TGTGCCAGCAGCCCTATAGGTGGGGGGCATCAGCCCCAGCATTTT. Translated, it gives CASSPIGGGHQPQHF.

The J gene is TRBJ1-2, the V gene TRBV4-3; a possible D gene is TRBD1 (6 bases). The CDR3 sequence is 16 residues long. V shed 1 base and J shed 0 bases, with 12 bases lying between them. Germline V CDR1 and CDR2: LGHNA, YSLEER. The DNA of the CDR3 is TGCGCCAGCAGCCAAGGGGTAGGGGGACCTAACTATGGCTACACCTTC. Translated: CASSQGVGGPNYGYTF.

The chain uses TRBV4-1 and TRBJ1-5, with 10 bases that match TRBD1. The J segment lost 4 bases and the V segment lost 1 base, leaving 1 base of the junction unmatched. Germline values: CDR1 MGHRA, CDR2 YSYEKL. The CDR3 has 15 amino acids. DNA for the CDR3: TGCGCCAGCAGCCAAGGGGACAGGGGAAATCAGCCCCAGCATTTT. Protein product: CASSQGDRGNQPQHF.

This chain joins TRBV6-6 and TRBJ2-6; D gene unclear. This CDR3 region has 12 residues. Per the germline V gene, CDR1 is MNHNY and CDR2 is SVGAGI (reference sequence). V was shortened by 10 bases and J by 4 bases, with 8 bases between the two germline ends. CDR3 loop: CATHGGANVLTF. The CDR3 region has the DNA TGTGCCACTCACGGGGGGGCCAACGTCCTGACTTTC.

This chain joins TRBV5-5 and TRBJ1-1, with D unresolved. The V end was cut by 2 bases, the J end by 1 base, with 12 bases between. Germline CDR1 SGHKS, CDR2 YYEKEE (reference sequence). The CDR3 loop spans 15 amino acids. The CDR3: CASSFDGPPNTEAFF. DNA of the CDR3: TGTGCCAGCAGCTTCGATGGACCACCGAACACTGAAGCTTTCTTT.

In its sample, this clonotype was seen a few times. V is TRBV20-1 and J is TRBJ1-6; a weak D match, TRBD1 (5 bases). Germline assignment: CDR1 DFQATT and CDR2 SNEGSKA (reference sequence). CDR3 length equals 15 residues. The CDR3: CTIPYEGQSNSPLHF. The DNA for the CDR3 is TGCACAATCCCCTATGAGGGGCAATCTAATTCACCCCTCCACTTT.

V usage is TRBV7-9 and J usage is TRBJ1-1, with D perhaps matching TRBD1 (5 bases). The CDR3 runs 13 residues. Germline lookup yields CDR1 SEHNR and CDR2 FQNEAQ (reference sequence). V shed 4 bases and J shed 4 bases, with 10 bases lying between them. This CDR3 reads CASSSQVATEAFF. As DNA, the CDR3 is TGTGCCAGCAGCTCACAGGTAGCCACTGAAGCTTTCTTT.

The chain carries TRBV5-1 and TRBJ1-2, with TRBD1 identical over 8 bases. The CDR3 consists of 15 residues. The germline CDR1 and CDR2 sequences are SGHRS and YFSETQ. Trimming removed 9 bases from V and 0 bases from J; junction bases left unmatched: 10. The CDR3 reads CAKSRQGTTNYGYTF. The DNA of the CDR3 is TGCGCCAAGTCCCGACAGGGGACCACTAACTATGGCTACACCTTC.

V is TRBV7-9 and J is TRBJ1-1; D is perhaps TRBD1 (5 bases). Trimming pared 5 bases from V and 13 bases from J, leaving 20 bases between. The CDR3 extends over 13 amino acids. Germline assignment: CDR1 SEHNR and CDR2 FQNEAQ (reference sequence). The CDR3 coding sequence is TGTGCCAGCAGCCTATCAACACAGGAGAAGCTTTTCTTT. Translation gives CASSLSTQEKLFF.

The rearrangement uses TRBV5-1 and TRBJ2-5, with TRBD2 as a possible D gene (6 bases). This CDR3 region has 13 residues. Trimming pared 3 bases from V and 4 bases from J, leaving 10 bases between. Germline CDR1 and CDR2: SGHRS and YFSETQ. The CDR3, as DNA: TGCGCCAGCAGCTGGGTGGGAGGAGAGACCCAGTACTTC. It yields the protein CASSWVGGETQYF. The full variable domain, in which reference TRBV5-1 and TRBJ2-5 provide the parts outside the CDR3, is KAGVTQTPRYLIKTRGQQVTLSCSPISGHRSVSWYQQTPGQGLQFLFEYFSETQRNKGNFPGRFSGRQFSNSRSEMNVSTLELGDSALYLCASSWVGGETQYFGPGTRLLVL.